This TCR beta chain was recovered during a study of T cells in Graves' hyperthyroidism and ophthalmopathy. Study results and limitations: Separating ophthalmopathy from stable hyperthyroidism was achieved by a 13 V-J model. For ophthalmopathy, model prediction preceded onset by a median 6.5 months.

Newly diagnosed hyperthyroidism, duration under 2 months, in patients aged 18 to 65. From under 12 ml of fresh peripheral blood, PBMCs were isolated. This clonotype was observed at least ten times. No antigen is known for it. Amplified regions were TCR beta CDR3 sequences from RNA transcripts. The HTBI primer set served for first-round RT-PCR of the TCR CDR3. TCRdb passed the multiplex PCR reads through MiXCR, listing each CDR3 protein once. The sample shows more than 350,000 distinct CDR3 sequences, about 15% of them seen only once. Trimming took 0 bases from V and 3 from J, leaving 10 bases between them. This CDR3 spans 15 amino acids. CDR1 and CDR2 from the germline V gene are SEHNR and FQNEAQ (reference sequence).

This TCR derives from a woman aged 25-40 years with Graves' hyperthyroidism. The sequencing input was blood. V and J are TRBV7-9 and TRBJ2-3; D is possibly TRBD1 or TRBD2 (5 bases each). The chain's CDR3 is CASSLARGVTDTQYF. For the CDR3, the DNA is TGTGCCAGCAGCTTAGCGAGAGGGGTAACAGATACGCAGTATTTT.